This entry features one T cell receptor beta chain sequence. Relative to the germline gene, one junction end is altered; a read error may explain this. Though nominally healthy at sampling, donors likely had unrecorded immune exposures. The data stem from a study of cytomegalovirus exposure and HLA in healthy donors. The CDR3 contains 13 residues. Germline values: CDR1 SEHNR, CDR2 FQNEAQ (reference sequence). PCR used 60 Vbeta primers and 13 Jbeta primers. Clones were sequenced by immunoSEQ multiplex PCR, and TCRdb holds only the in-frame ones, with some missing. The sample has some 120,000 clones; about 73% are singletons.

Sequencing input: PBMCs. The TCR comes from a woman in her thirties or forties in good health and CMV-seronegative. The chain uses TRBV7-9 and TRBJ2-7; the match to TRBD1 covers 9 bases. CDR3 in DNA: TGTTCCAGCAGGGGACAGGGCTCCTACGAGCAGTACTTC. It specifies CSSRGQGSYEQYF.